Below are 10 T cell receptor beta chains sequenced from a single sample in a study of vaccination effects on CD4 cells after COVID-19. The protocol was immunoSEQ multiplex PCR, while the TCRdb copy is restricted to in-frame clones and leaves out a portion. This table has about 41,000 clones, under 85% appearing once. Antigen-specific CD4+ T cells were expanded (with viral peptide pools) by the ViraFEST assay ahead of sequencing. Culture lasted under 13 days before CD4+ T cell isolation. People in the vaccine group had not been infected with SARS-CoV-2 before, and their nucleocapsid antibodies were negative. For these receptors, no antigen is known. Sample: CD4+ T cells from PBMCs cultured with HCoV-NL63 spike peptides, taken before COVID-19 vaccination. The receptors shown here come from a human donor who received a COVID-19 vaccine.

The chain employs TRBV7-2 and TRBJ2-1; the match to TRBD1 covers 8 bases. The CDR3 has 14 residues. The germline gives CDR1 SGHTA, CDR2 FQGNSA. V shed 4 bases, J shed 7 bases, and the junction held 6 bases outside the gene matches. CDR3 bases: TGTGCCAGCAGCTCTCGGACAGGGTTAAATGAGCAGTTCTTC. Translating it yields CASSSRTGLNEQFF. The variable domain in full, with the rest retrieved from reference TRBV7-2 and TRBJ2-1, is GAGVSQSPSNKVTEKGKDVELRCDPISGHTALYWYRQSLGQGLEFLIYFQGNSAPDKSGLPSDRFSAERTGGSVSTLTIQRTQQEDSAVYLCASSSRTGLNEQFFGPGTRLTVL.

As DNA, the CDR3 is TGTGCCAGTAGTTCCCACAGGGGGCCCAATCAGCCCCAGCATTTT. Translation: CASSSHRGPNQPQHF. J is TRBJ1-5 and V is TRBV19, with TRBD1 identical over 9 bases. CDR1 and CDR2 from the germline V gene are LNHDA and SQIVND (reference sequence). This CDR3 has 15 amino acids. V trimming: 5 bases; J trimming: 3 bases; junction bases outside the gene matches: 5.

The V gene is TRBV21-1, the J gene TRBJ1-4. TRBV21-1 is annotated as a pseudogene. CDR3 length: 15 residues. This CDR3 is CASTSPRPTNEKLFF. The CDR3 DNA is TGTGCCAGCACCTCCCCGAGGCCAACTAATGAAAAACTGTTTTTT.

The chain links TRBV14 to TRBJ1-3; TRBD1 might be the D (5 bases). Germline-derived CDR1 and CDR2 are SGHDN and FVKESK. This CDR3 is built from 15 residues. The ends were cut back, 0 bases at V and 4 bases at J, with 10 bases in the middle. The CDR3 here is CASSQDRVWGNTIYF. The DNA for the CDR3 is TGTGCCAGCAGCCAAGACAGGGTGTGGGGAAACACCATATATTTT.

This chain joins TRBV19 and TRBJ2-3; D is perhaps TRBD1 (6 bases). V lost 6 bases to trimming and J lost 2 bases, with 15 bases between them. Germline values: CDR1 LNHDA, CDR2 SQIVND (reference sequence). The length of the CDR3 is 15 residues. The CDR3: CASSRDMLLTDTQYF. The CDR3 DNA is TGTGCCAGTAGCAGGGACATGCTCCTCACAGATACGCAGTATTTT.

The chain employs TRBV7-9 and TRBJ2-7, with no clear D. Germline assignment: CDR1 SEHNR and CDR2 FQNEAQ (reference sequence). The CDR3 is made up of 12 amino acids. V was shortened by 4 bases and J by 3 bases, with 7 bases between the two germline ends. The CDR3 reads CASSSTSYEQYV. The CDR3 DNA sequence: TGTGCCAGCAGCTCTACAAGCTACGAGCAGTACGTC.

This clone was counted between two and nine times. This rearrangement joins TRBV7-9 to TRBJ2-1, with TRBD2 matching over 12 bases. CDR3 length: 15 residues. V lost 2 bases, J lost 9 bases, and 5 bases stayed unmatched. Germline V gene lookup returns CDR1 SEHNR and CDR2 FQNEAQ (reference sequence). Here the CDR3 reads CASSLSSGGVGEQFF. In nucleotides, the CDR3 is TGTGCCAGCAGCTTATCTAGCGGGGGGGTAGGTGAGCAGTTCTTC. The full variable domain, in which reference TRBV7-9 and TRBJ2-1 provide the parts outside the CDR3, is DTGVSQNPRHKITKRGQNVTFRCDPISEHNRLYWYRQTLGQGPEFLTYFQNEAQLEKSRLLSDRFSAERPKGSFSTLEIQRTEQGDSAMYLCASSLSSGGVGEQFFGPGTRLTVL.

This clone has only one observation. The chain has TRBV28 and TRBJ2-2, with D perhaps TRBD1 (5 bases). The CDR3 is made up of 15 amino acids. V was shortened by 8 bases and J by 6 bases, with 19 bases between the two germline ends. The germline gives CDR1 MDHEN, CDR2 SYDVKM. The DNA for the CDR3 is TGTGCCAGCGGCCCCCCGGACATTCGGTCCGGGGAGCTGTTTTTT. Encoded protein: CASGPPDIRSGELFF.

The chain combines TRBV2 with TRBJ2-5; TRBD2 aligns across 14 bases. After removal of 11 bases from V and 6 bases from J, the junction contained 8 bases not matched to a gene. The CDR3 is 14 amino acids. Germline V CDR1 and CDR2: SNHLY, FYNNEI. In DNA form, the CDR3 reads TGTGCCGGAACCGGGACTAGCGGGGGAAAGACCCAGTACTTC. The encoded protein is CAGTGTSGGKTQYF.

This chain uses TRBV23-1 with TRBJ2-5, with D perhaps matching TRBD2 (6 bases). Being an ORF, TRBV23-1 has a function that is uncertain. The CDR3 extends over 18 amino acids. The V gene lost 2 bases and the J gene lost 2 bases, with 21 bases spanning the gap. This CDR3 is CASSQPTAGTAVQETQYF. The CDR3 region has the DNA TGCGCCAGCAGTCAACCGACGGCGGGGACGGCCGTACAAGAGACCCAGTACTTC.